Presented here are 32 T cell receptor beta chains from one specimen sequenced in a study of blood T cells in healthy people across ages. Primers used in a second PCR of about 7 to 12 cycles were a sample-barcoded 5' primer and a J-beta primer mix. TCRdb fed the 5' RACE reads into MiXCR, producing one record per CDR3 protein. This repertoire shows hundreds of thousands of distinct CDR3 sequences, 40% to 50% found once; its top ten account for 15% to 25%. Sequencing was done on a sample of blood. These receptors originate from a man between 60 and 75 years old in good health.

The J gene is TRBJ2-6, the V gene TRBV20-1; D may correspond to TRBD1 or TRBD2 (5 bases each). Trimming pared 3 bases from V and 4 bases from J, leaving 10 bases between. Germline V gene data show CDR1 as DFQATT and CDR2 as SNEGSKA (reference sequence). This CDR3 is 14 amino acids long. CDR3 residues: CSASRDGGANVLTF. CDR3 coding DNA: TGCAGTGCTAGCCGGGACGGAGGGGCCAACGTCCTGACTTTC.

This chain connects TRBV10-3 to TRBJ1-2; D is perhaps TRBD1 (5 bases). The V end was cut by 0 bases, the J end by 0 bases, with 14 bases between. The CDR3 is 17 amino acids. From germline, CDR1 is ENHRY and CDR2 SYGVKD. CDR3 sequence reads: CAISESWWGTTNYGYTF. The DNA for the CDR3 is TGTGCCATCAGTGAGTCGTGGTGGGGGACTACTAACTATGGCTACACCTTC.

The rearrangement links TRBV5-5 to TRBJ2-7; unclear D gene. This CDR3 contains 15 residues. Trimming pared 0 bases from V and 0 bases from J, leaving 10 bases between. The germline gives CDR1 SGHKS, CDR2 YYEKEE (reference sequence). The CDR3 sequence: CASSLAVVDSYEQYF. CDR3 DNA sequence: TGTGCCAGCAGCTTGGCGGTCGTGGACTCCTACGAGCAGTACTTC.

The V gene is TRBV5-5, the J gene TRBJ1-1; 9 bases line up with TRBD1. This CDR3 is built from 16 residues. Per germline, CDR1 SGHKS and CDR2 YYEKEE (reference sequence). The junction had 6 bases not matched to a gene; V was cut back by 3 bases and J by 0 bases. The CDR3 spells CASSSDRGSMNTEAFF. CDR3 nucleotide sequence: TGTGCCAGCAGCTCTGACAGGGGGTCAATGAACACTGAAGCTTTCTTT.

In this sample, this clonotype turned up many times. This chain uses TRBV7-2 with TRBJ2-1; 7 bases map to TRBD1. The CDR3 sequence is 15 residues long. Unmatched junction bases numbered 11, after V lost 3 bases and J lost 9 bases. From germline, CDR1 is SGHTA and CDR2 FQGNSA. The CDR3 DNA is TGTGCCAGCAGCTTGAGGGAGACAGGGCAAGTTGAGCAGTTCTTC. As protein: CASSLRETGQVEQFF.

This clonotype was seen only a few times. J is TRBJ2-5 and V is TRBV3-1; D gene uncertain. The CDR3 covers 13 residues. Germline V gene lookup returns CDR1 LGHDT and CDR2 YNNKEL (reference sequence). V was trimmed by 0 bases and J by 6 bases, leaving 8 bases between them. The CDR3 DNA sequence: TGTGCCAGCAGCCAAGAGTACAAGAAGACCCAGTACTTC. Amino acid sequence: CASSQEYKKTQYF.

V gene TRBV20-1 combines with J gene TRBJ2-3, with TRBD2 matching over 9 bases. Germline V lookup: CDR1 DFQATT, CDR2 SNEGSKA (reference sequence). Germline trimming cut 3 bases from V and 2 bases from J; bases unmatched to any gene: 3. The CDR3 totals 14 residues. The CDR3 DNA is TGCAGTGCTAGTCCTAGCGGGGACACAGATACGCAGTATTTT. Translated: CSASPSGDTDTQYF.

The chain joins TRBV2 to TRBJ1-5; D is ambiguous. V lost 4 bases to trimming and J lost 3 bases, with 10 bases between them. Germline V gives CDR1 SNHLY, CDR2 FYNNEI. The CDR3 contains 14 residues. CDR3: CASSVGWNNQPQHF. CDR3 DNA sequence: TGTGCCAGCAGTGTAGGGTGGAACAATCAGCCCCAGCATTTT.

This clonotype occurred a few times. J is TRBJ2-6 and V is TRBV29-1, with 8 positions matching TRBD1. V shed 3 bases and J 3 bases; nucleotides not matched to a gene: 10. The CDR3 extends over 17 amino acids. Germline V gene lookup returns CDR1 SQVTM and CDR2 ANQGSEA. The CDR3 reads CSVEIKDRDYGANVLTF. CDR3 bases: TGCAGCGTTGAGATCAAGGACAGGGATTATGGGGCCAACGTCCTGACTTTC.

This chain connects TRBV6-6 to TRBJ2-5, with 8 bases matching TRBD2. The length of the CDR3 is 14 residues. Germline CDR1 is MNHNY and CDR2 is SVGAGI (reference sequence). V trimming: 6 bases; J trimming: 1 base; junction bases outside the gene matches: 4. The CDR3 DNA reads as TGTGCCAGCAGACCCAGCGGGAGCCAAGAGACCCAGTACTTC. Protein sequence: CASRPSGSQETQYF.

The V gene is TRBV7-2, the J gene TRBJ2-5; D is uncertain. The assigned J gene may be wrong: the sequence end matches TRBJ2-4 better. The length of the CDR3 is 14 residues. The germline gives CDR1 SGHTA, CDR2 FQGNSA. The CDR3: CASSLRADKNIQYF. The CDR3 DNA follows: TGTGCCAGCAGCTTAAGGGCGGACAAAAACATTCAGTACTTC.

The gene calls are TRBV4-1 and TRBJ2-3; 11 nucleotides match TRBD2. The CDR3 covers 16 residues. Per the germline V gene, CDR1 is MGHRA and CDR2 is YSYEKL. The V segment lost 3 bases and the J segment 6 bases; nucleotides outside the gene matches: 8. CDR3 in DNA: TGCGCCAGCAGCCATCTGACTAGCGGGGCTCGGGATACGCAGTATTTT. Translating it yields CASSHLTSGARDTQYF.

V is TRBV4-1 and J is TRBJ2-3; 9 bases align to TRBD1. This CDR3 region has 20 residues. The ends lost 1 base at V and 2 bases at J; junction bases unmatched: 16. The V gene's germline CDR1 is MGHRA and CDR2 YSYEKL. The CDR3 region is CASSQAPHGTGRGATDTQYF. The CDR3 DNA sequence: TGCGCCAGCAGCCAAGCCCCTCATGGGACAGGGAGAGGGGCCACAGATACGCAGTATTTT.

The CDR3 region has the DNA TGTGCCAGCAGTTTTGCAGGGCCGAGCACTGAAGCTTTCTTT. Its protein is CASSFAGPSTEAFF. The chain employs TRBV28 and TRBJ1-1, with TRBD1 as a possible D gene (5 bases). Germline V gene lookup returns CDR1 MDHEN and CDR2 SYDVKM. CDR3 length equals 14 residues. Trimming removed 3 bases from V and 4 bases from J, with 12 bases in between. The full variable domain, completed using reference TRBV28 and TRBJ1-1, is DVKVTQSSRYLVKRTGEKVFLECVQDMDHENMFWYRQDPGLGLRLIYFSYDVKMKEKGDIPEGYSVSREKKERFSLILESASTNQTSMYLCASSFAGPSTEAFFGQGTRLTVV.

A few counts support this clonotype. CDR3: CASSQAGPLINEKLFF. In DNA, the CDR3 is TGCGCCAGCAGCCAAGCGGGGCCTCTTATTAATGAAAAACTGTTTTTT. This chain uses TRBV4-3 with TRBJ1-4, with D possibly being TRBD1 (5 bases). The CDR3 is 16 residues long. CDR1 is LGHNA and CDR2 is YSLEER in the germline V gene. Trimming took off 1 base at V and 4 bases at J, with 13 bases between the two ends.

This chain connects TRBV12-3 or TRBV12-4 to TRBJ1-5; D is unclear. This CDR3 contains 16 residues. V was pared by 8 bases and J by 1 base, with 18 bases between. The CDR3 is CASRLNTLGSNQPQHF. The CDR3 DNA reads as TGTGCCAGCCGCCTTAATACCCTGGGGAGCAATCAGCCCCAGCATTTT.

V gene TRBV11-2 combines with J gene TRBJ2-3, with TRBD2 identical over 14 bases. The V gene end was trimmed by 2 bases and the J gene end by 4 bases; junction bases not matched to a gene: 8. Germline assignment: CDR1 SGHAT and CDR2 FQNNGV. CDR3 length equals 18 residues. The CDR3 coding sequence is TGTGCCAGCAGCTTACAAGCCGGACTAGCGGGGGGAGCAGATACGCAGTATTTT. As protein: CASSLQAGLAGGADTQYF.

The chain links TRBV2 to TRBJ1-4; D possibly corresponds to TRBD1 (5 bases). Germline loops: CDR1 SNHLY, CDR2 FYNNEI. V lost 6 bases, J lost 8 bases, and 13 bases lay in between. CDR3 length: 13 residues. The CDR3 sequence: CASSREAREKLFF. DNA of the CDR3: TGTGCCAGCAGCAGGGAGGCAAGGGAAAAACTGTTTTTT.

This clonotype has a handful of counts. V usage is TRBV5-1 and J usage is TRBJ2-7, with TRBD1 matching 7 bases. The better agreement between TRBJ2-5 and the DNA end casts doubt on the J call. CDR3 size: 16 residues. Looked up from germline, CDR1 is SGHRS and CDR2 is YFSETQ. The CDR3 reads CASSLRPGTEVETQYF. The CDR3 region has the DNA TGCGCCAGCAGCCTAAGACCGGGGACAGAGGTGGAGACCCAGTACTTC.

The chain uses TRBV18 and TRBJ2-3; D remains ambiguous. V was clipped by 2 bases and J by 1 base, with 7 bases between them. Looked up from germline, CDR1 is KGHSH and CDR2 is LQKENI. This CDR3 contains 14 residues. The CDR3 DNA is TGTGCCAGCTCACCATCAGACGGCACAGATACGCAGTATTTT. Amino acid sequence: CASSPSDGTDTQYF.

This clonotype was seen many times. The chain is built from TRBV29-1 and TRBJ2-1; 7 bases map to TRBD1. Germline loops: CDR1 SQVTM, CDR2 ANQGSEA. V lost 8 bases to trimming and J lost 1 base; unmatched junction nucleotides: 11. There are 15 residues in the CDR3. CDR3 sequence (DNA): TGCAGCTTCGAAGGGGACAGCGGATCCTACAATGAGCAGTTCTTC. Translation gives CSFEGDSGSYNEQFF.

V gene TRBV5-6 combines with J gene TRBJ2-6, with D unresolved. The CDR3 is made up of 14 amino acids. The germline gives CDR1 SGHDT, CDR2 YYEEEE. V lost 0 bases and J 8 bases, leaving 9 bases between the germline ends. The CDR3 DNA follows: TGTGCCAGCAGCTTGGAAGGGTTACCCAACGTCCTGACTTTC. Amino acids: CASSLEGLPNVLTF.

As DNA, the CDR3 is TGTGCCAGCAGCCGACAGGGGTGGGACACTGAAGCTTTCTTT. As protein: CASSRQGWDTEAFF. This chain links TRBV12-3 or TRBV12-4 with TRBJ1-1; the match to TRBD1 covers 8 bases. Losses at the gene ends were 6 bases for V and 3 bases for J; bases not matched to a gene: 6. The CDR3 spans 14 residues.

In this sample, this clonotype turned up once. This chain joins TRBV4-3 and TRBJ2-1; the D is unclear. Trimming stripped 0 bases from V and 5 bases from J, with 8 bases between. The germline CDR1 and CDR2 sequences are LGHNA and YSLEER. The CDR3 sequence is 14 residues long. CDR3 sequence (DNA): TGCGCCAGCAGCCAAGATGCCCAGGACAATGAGCAGTTCTTC. Its protein product is CASSQDAQDNEQFF.

In its sample, this clonotype was seen many times. V usage is TRBV10-3 and J usage is TRBJ2-6, with 7 nucleotides matching TRBD1. The CDR3 covers 14 residues. Germline CDR1 ENHRY, CDR2 SYGVKD. V was clipped by 11 bases and J by 4 bases; unmatched bases: 8. In DNA form, the CDR3 reads TGTGCCCTAGGAGACAGGGCCGGGGCCAACGTCCTGACTTTC. It yields the protein CALGDRAGANVLTF.

In its sample, this clonotype was seen a few times. This sequence joins TRBV7-9 and TRBJ2-4; a weak D match, TRBD1 (7 bases). The J call may be in error: the DNA end matches TRBJ2-7 better. CDR3 length equals 14 residues. The germline gives CDR1 SEHNR, CDR2 FQNEAQ (reference sequence). DNA for the CDR3: TGTGCCAGCAGCCAGGGGGGTGTAAGGCACGAGCAGTACTTC. Protein: CASSQGGVRHEQYF.

Only a few counts were recorded for this clonotype. This chain joins TRBV15 and TRBJ2-7; TRBD1 aligns across 7 bases. Germline V gene lookup returns CDR1 LNHNV and CDR2 YYDKDF (reference sequence). Trimming took 0 bases from V and 2 from J; bases not matched to a gene: 7. This CDR3 comprises 16 residues. CDR3 DNA: TGTGCCACCAGCAGAGATACCCCGGGACAGACCTACGAGCAGTACTTC. Residues: CATSRDTPGQTYEQYF.

V usage is TRBV7-3 and J usage is TRBJ2-7; D gene ambiguous. V lost 3 bases, J lost 7 bases, and 13 bases lay in between. This CDR3 region has 13 residues. Looked up from germline, CDR1 is SGHTA and CDR2 is FQGTGA. The CDR3 sequence is CASSFQRYNEQYF. The CDR3 region has the DNA TGTGCCAGCAGCTTTCAGAGATACAATGAGCAGTACTTC.

In this sample, this clonotype turned up a few times. The chain is built from TRBV9 and TRBJ2-6; TRBD2 is a possible D gene (5 bases). CDR3 size: 15 residues. V dropped 0 bases and J dropped 3 bases, with 7 bases sitting between them. CDR1 is SGDLS, CDR2 YYNGEE, per germline. CDR3 protein: CASSVGGRGANVLTF. DNA of the CDR3: TGTGCCAGCAGCGTAGGCGGGCGTGGGGCCAACGTCCTGACTTTC.

The gene calls are TRBV7-2 and TRBJ1-2; 11 bases align to TRBD1. The germline gives CDR1 SGHTA, CDR2 FQGNSA. Trimming took 5 bases from V and 7 from J; bases not matched to a gene: 9. CDR3 size: 15 residues. The CDR3 loop is CASSPRDRGWGGYTF. In DNA, the CDR3 is TGTGCCAGCAGCCCCCGGGACAGGGGGTGGGGTGGCTACACCTTC.

This chain links TRBV12-3 or TRBV12-4 with TRBJ1-4; D remains ambiguous. The CDR3 spans 13 residues. Trimming removed 5 bases at V and 8 bases at J, with 12 bases between. The CDR3 is CASSAPLKEKLFF. The CDR3 bases are TGTGCCAGCAGTGCCCCGCTGAAGGAAAAACTGTTTTTT.

A few counts support this clonotype. This chain uses TRBV9 with TRBJ2-3, with 15 bases aligning to TRBD2. The CDR3 is 16 amino acids. Germline loops: CDR1 SGDLS, CDR2 YYNGEE. V was clipped by 3 bases and J by 6 bases; unmatched bases: 5. CDR3 sequence reads: CASSEVGLAGGDTQYF. The CDR3 bases are TGTGCCAGCAGCGAAGTCGGACTAGCGGGGGGGGATACGCAGTATTTT.